This entry lists 3 T cell receptor beta chains sequenced from one sample in a study of OX40 agonist ivuxolimab in advanced cancers. The assay was immunoSEQ multiplex PCR, and TCRdb's table has in-frame clones only and misses some. Among just over 80,000 clones listed, more than 70% were seen once. The material sequenced was CD4+ or CD8+ T cells sorted from blood, taken in a trial of the OX40 agonist ivuxolimab. These receptors were obtained from an adult with an advanced solid tumor such as melanoma, head and neck, liver or kidney cancer.

The V and J genes are TRBV6-1 and TRBJ2-5, with TRBD2 matching 11 bases. Trimming removed 11 bases from V and 4 bases from J; junction bases left unmatched: 6. Germline assignment: CDR1 MNHNS and CDR2 SASEGT. The CDR3 has 13 amino acids. This CDR3 is CAVSTSGRETQYF. CDR3 nucleotide sequence: TGTGCCGTATCCACTAGCGGGAGAGAGACCCAGTACTTC.

V usage is TRBV6-5 and J usage is TRBJ2-1, with 7 bases matching TRBD2. V lost 6 bases, J lost 3 bases, and 8 bases stayed unmatched. This CDR3 is 15 amino acids long. Germline CDR1 is MNHEY and CDR2 is SVGAGI. CDR3 amino acids: CASSFSSGNYNEQFF. CDR3 DNA: TGTGCCAGCAGCTTTTCTAGCGGAAACTACAATGAGCAGTTCTTC.

The chain joins TRBV4-1 to TRBJ2-5; tentative D call: TRBD1 (5 bases). V lost 0 bases and J lost 5, with 10 bases in between. From germline, CDR1 is MGHRA and CDR2 YSYEKL. The CDR3 sequence is 14 residues long. The CDR3 spells CASSQEGRVETQYF. DNA for the CDR3: TGCGCCAGCAGCCAAGAGGGCAGGGTGGAGACCCAGTACTTC.